A selection of T cell receptor beta chains follows, all from one sample in a study of T cell responses to AZD1222 COVID-19 vaccine. The repertoire was sequenced with immunoSEQ multiplex PCR; TCRdb's copy has only in-frame clones and lacks some. The sample gives approximately 60,000 clones, over 70% of which show up once; about 14% is in the top ten. The specimen was peripheral blood, collected on day 0 of AZD1222 vaccination. These receptors were obtained from an adult in good health. Each CDR3 is given with its conserved first and last residue. D genes are given only for firm matches. A clone size is listed for some rows: how often the clone was seen (once, few, many), or a class if it is expanded.

>-|TRBJ1-3|TRBV4-3|-
TGCGCCAGCAGCCAAGATGAGGGCCTCGGAAACACCATATATTTT
CASSQDEGLGNTIYF
>-|TRBJ2-1|TRBV6-5|TRBD2
TGTGCCAGCAGCTCAGCGGGGGGTATCTACAATGAGCAGTTCTTC
CASSSAGGIYNEQFF
>few|TRBJ1-1|TRBV19|-
TGTGCCAGTACCCCCTTTAGGGGAACGACTGAAGCTTTCTTT
CASTPFRGTTEAFF
>-|TRBJ1-2|TRBV3-1/TRBV3-2|-
TGTGCCAGCAGCCATCCTGGGTCATCTTATGGCTACACCTTC
CASSHPGSSYGYTF
>-|TRBJ1-6|TRBV10-3|-
TGTGCCATAGGCCTCGGGATGGATTCACCCCTCCACTTT
CAIGLGMDSPLHF
>-|TRBJ2-3|TRBV10-3|TRBD1
TGTGCCATCAGCGGGGACAGATCCACAGATACGCAGTATTTT
CAISGDRSTDTQYF
>-|TRBJ2-3|TRBV7-2|-
TGTGCCAGCAGCCAATTCGACAGGGCGGGGGATACGCAGTATTTT
CASSQFDRAGDTQYF
>-|TRBJ1-4|TRBV18|-
TGTGCCAGCTCACCCAGGCGGGATGAAAAACTGTTTTTT
CASSPRRDEKLFF
>-|TRBJ2-3|TRBV29-1|TRBD2
TGCAGCGTTGTATTAGCGGGGATTTTCGATACGCAGTATTTT
CSVVLAGIFDTQYF
>-|TRBJ1-2|TRBV6-6|TRBD1
TGTGCCAGCAGTCCGACAGGGGACTATGGCTACACCTTC
CASSPTGDYGYTF
>-|TRBJ2-5|TRBV2|-
TGTGCCAGCAGTTGGACCCTACAAGAGACCCAGTACTTC
CASSWTLQETQYF
>-|TRBJ1-4|TRBV29-1|-
TGCAGCGTTGTCGAATATGAAAAACTGTTTTTT
CSVVEYEKLFF
>-|TRBJ2-5|TRBV5-1|-
TGCGCCAGCAGCTTGGCCGAGGGGCCGTACCAAGAGACCCAGTACTTC
CASSLAEGPYQETQYF
>-|TRBJ2-1|TRBV15|-
TGTGCCACCAGCAGAGATCGCGCGAGCTCCTACAATGAGCAGTTCTTC
CATSRDRASSYNEQFF
>-|TRBJ1-5|TRBV6-2/TRBV6-3|TRBD1
TGTGCCAGCAGTTACTGGTCCAGGGGGGGTGGGAATCAGCCCCAGCATTTT
CASSYWSRGGGNQPQHF
>-|TRBJ1-2|TRBV4-1|-
TGCGCCAGCAGCCAAGATGGCCAGGGCGGAGGCTACACCTTC
CASSQDGQGGGYTF
>-|TRBJ2-3|TRBV9|TRBD2
TGTGCCAGCAGCGTAGGAGCTAGCGGGGGCCGTGATACGCAGTATTTT
CASSVGASGGRDTQYF
>-|TRBJ2-5|TRBV11-3|-
TGTGCCAGCAGCTTAGGCGTCCAAGAGACCCAGTACTTC
CASSLGVQETQYF
>-|TRBJ2-3|TRBV19|-
TGTGCCAGTAGTTTTGGGACTGATACAGATACGCAGTATTTT
CASSFGTDTDTQYF
>-|TRBJ2-7|TRBV30|-
TGTGCCTGGAGTGGTGGGTATTCCTACGAGCAGTACTTC
CAWSGGYSYEQYF
>few|TRBJ2-7|TRBV5-1|-
TGCGCCAGCAGCCAAGGGGGGGTCGAGCAGTACTTC
CASSQGGVEQYF
>-|TRBJ1-2|TRBV7-8|-
TGTGCCAGCGGCCGGGCCCGGACTGACTATGGCTACACCTTC
CASGRARTDYGYTF
>-|TRBJ1-2|TRBV6-6|-
TGTGCCAGCAGTTCCCAAAACTATGGCTACACCTTC
CASSSQNYGYTF
>-|TRBJ2-5|TRBV7-8|-
TGTGCCAGCAGCTTAGATCTAGATAACCAAGAGACCCAGTACTTC
CASSLDLDNQETQYF
>-|TRBJ2-3|TRBV7-2|-
TGTGCCAGCAGCTTAGAGGGGGATGGCACAGATACGCAGTATTTT
CASSLEGDGTDTQYF
>-|TRBJ1-5|TRBV4-3|-
TGCGCCAGCAGCCAAGATGAGGGGAATCAGCCCCAGCATTTT
CASSQDEGNQPQHF
>-|TRBJ1-5|TRBV28|-
TGTGCCAGCAAATGGGGCCAGCAGAATCAGCCCCAGCATTTT
CASKWGQQNQPQHF
>-|TRBJ1-3|TRBV18|TRBD1
TGTGCCAGCTCACCGGGACAGGGGGAAGGAAACACCATATATTTT
CASSPGQGEGNTIYF
>few|TRBJ2-2|TRBV19|TRBD2
TGTGCCAGTCTTCTTAGCGGGGGAGGCATCGGGGAGCTGTTTTTT
CASLLSGGGIGELFF
>-|TRBJ2-7|TRBV3-1/TRBV3-2|-
TGTGCCAGCACCCTAGGGGGTGCCTACGAGCAGTACTTC
CASTLGGAYEQYF
>-|TRBJ1-6|TRBV2|-
TGTGCCAGCAGTTTCCTACAGGGTGGGTCACCCCTCCACTTT
CASSFLQGGSPLHF
>-|TRBJ1-3|TRBV25-1|-
TGTGCCAGCAGTGACTCTATCGGGGCGAGCTCTGGAAACACCATATATTTT
CASSDSIGASSGNTIYF
>-|TRBJ1-1|TRBV7-8|TRBD1
TGTGCCAGCAGCTTCACAGGGGGCCAAAACACTGAAGCTTTCTTT
CASSFTGGQNTEAFF
>-|TRBJ1-1|TRBV12-3/TRBV12-4|-
TGTGCCAGCACCTCCAGGGTTAACACTGAAGCTTTCTTT
CASTSRVNTEAFF
>-|TRBJ1-5|TRBV30|-
TGTGCCTGGAGTAAGGGGATGGATCAGCCCCAGCATTTT
CAWSKGMDQPQHF
>-|TRBJ1-4|TRBV4-3|-
TGCGCCAGCAGCCAAGAGCAGGGAACTAATGAAAAACTGTTTTTT
CASSQEQGTNEKLFF
>-|TRBJ1-1|TRBV11-3|-
TGTGCCAGCAGCCAACGAGGGAACACTGAAGCTTTCTTT
CASSQRGNTEAFF
>few|TRBJ1-5|TRBV10-3|-
TGTGCCATCAGTGGAGGACAAAATAGCAATCAGCCCCAGCATTTT
CAISGGQNSNQPQHF
>-|TRBJ2-3|TRBV12-5|TRBD2
TGTGCTAGTGGTCCTAGCGGGGGGGGAGATACGCAGTATTTT
CASGPSGGGDTQYF
>-|TRBJ1-1|TRBV10-2|-
TGCGCCAGCAACCTAGGACAGAACACTGAAGCTTTCTTT
CASNLGQNTEAFF
>few|TRBJ2-2|TRBV3-1/TRBV3-2|-
TGTGCCAGCAGCCAAGATAGTAGGGGCAACACCGGGGAGCTGTTTTTT
CASSQDSRGNTGELFF
>-|TRBJ2-7|TRBV4-1|-
TGCGCCAGCAGCCAATCCCACCGGGACTACGAGCAGTACTTC
CASSQSHRDYEQYF
>-|TRBJ2-7|TRBV28|-
TGTGCCAGCAGTTTGCTGACCTACGAGCAGTACTTC
CASSLLTYEQYF
>-|TRBJ2-5|TRBV5-6|TRBD1
TGTGCCAGCAGCATGGACAGGGGGAGCCAAGAGACCCAGTACTTC
CASSMDRGSQETQYF
>-|TRBJ1-2|TRBV28|-
TGTGCCAGCAGTAGCGCCGAGGGAGGGACGCTGGGCTATGGCTACACCTTC
CASSSAEGGTLGYGYTF
>-|TRBJ2-1|TRBV7-2|-
TGTGCCAGCAGCTTTGAGGCAGGGTTCTCCTACAATGAGCAGTTCTTC
CASSFEAGFSYNEQFF